Below, one T cell receptor (beta chain) is given with its context. Its antigen specificity is not known. Per-base quality was not reported, and no clone a single base away is much larger than it. TCR CDR3 regions were amplified from genomic DNA by multiplex PCR using the deep immunoSEQ assay. For each cell subset, the extracted genomic DNA was distributed evenly across all wells of several immunoSEQ 96-well plates, and each plate served as one replicate. For sorted subsets, 150 to 200 ng genomic DNA, equal to about 30,000 T cell genomes, was loaded into each replicate PCR. The purified libraries were quantified using a Qubit 3.0 fluorometer, sized with a Bioanalyzer 2100, and then quantified again using the KAPA Library Quantification kit. Every immunoSEQ 96-well plate was sequenced on a separate single-read 150-cycle Illumina NextSeq 550 flow cell. On the authors' methods: The immunoSEQ output contained only junctional sequences without quality scores, so filtering could not match that applied to full-length reads. Sequences were annotated with PyIR, a Python wrapper for IgBLAST v1.9, using IMGT germline references to assign V/J genes and CDR3. Reads were removed for weak V/J assignments (E-value above 1e-6), missing CDR3, stop codons, out-of-frame junctions, or ambiguous translated residues. V3J clonotypes were defined by identical inferred V gene, J gene, and CDR3 amino acid sequence. Percentage overlap between repertoires was computed as shared unique clonotypes divided by the size of the smaller repertoire. Three approaches were used to assess repertoire richness: RTK rarefaction, the Chao1 estimator, and Recon v2.1 estimates of unobserved clonotypes. For all TCRbeta clonotypes obtained by the gDNA method from a handful of donors, generation probabilities were computed with OLGA. TCRdb retrieved this table from immuneACCESS and kept in-frame rearrangements only. Not all clones are present; in checked studies, unresolved V genes account for under half, and no reason is known for the remainder. V, J and clone size were drawn from that table, and D and trimming were deduced from the DNA. Across this sample there are 2 million to 3 million clones, with over 85% seen only once. The ten largest clones add up to approximately 0.37% of the sample.

The donors were healthy, HIV-negative adults with no recently reported acute infections or vaccinations. Every donor was a Caucasian adult residing in Nashville, Tennessee, USA. CD4+ T cells were enriched by magnetic negative selection; naive cells were then positively selected on CD45RA, and the negative fraction formed the memory subset. Blood was obtained by leukapheresis, after which PBMCs were separated by Ficoll-Histopaque density gradient centrifugation and cryopreserved in liquid nitrogen vapor phase. Purity and quantity of every magnetically sorted T cell population were checked by analytical flow cytometry. Each sorted fraction had its genomic DNA isolated and then quantified by UV absorbance on a Nanodrop 2000c. The CDR3 measures 15 amino acids from cysteine to phenylalanine. Just CDR3 DNA is preserved here, 45 bases in frame from base 1. Trimming takes 5 bases from V and 0 bases from J, and the germline ends sit 10 bases apart. Based on the germline V gene, the CDR1 and CDR2 sequences are SGHTA and FQGTGA.

These data originate in a study of shared clonotypes between healthy human individuals (dated by TCRdb to the early 2020s). As for the study more broadly: Three men and two women, aged 18 to 49 years, made up the cohort. Per donor, leukapheresis produced somewhere between about 0.9 and 9.5 billion PBMCs. The study deeply sequenced blood TCR repertoires of about five healthy adults to estimate repertoire size and the extent of clonotype sharing between individuals. For each donor, CD4 naive and CD4 memory were each run on three plates, CD8 naive on two plates, and CD8 memory on one plate. To increase sequencing depth and limit assay-specific biases, TCR repertoire library preparation and sequencing were carried out by different laboratories using diverse techniques. The full study reports these points: Across a few donors, approximately 5% of naive CD4, 3% to 4% of naive CD8, around 2.1% of memory CD4, and approximately 0.4% of memory CD8 clonotypes were shared. Incomplete sequencing was indicated by rarefaction of sorted-subset datasets, despite the large sequencing depth. Clonotypes shared by all four sorted-subset donors showed higher generation probabilities than non-shared clonotypes. Only blood was sampled, and tissue TCR repertoires likely differ from those in blood. Pairwise subsampling indicated that sequencing depth was expected to affect the degree of clonotype sharing among donors. The small number of donors limited the genetic and exposure-history diversity represented. Larger estimated clonotype richness was generally found for naive subsets than for memory subsets.

This TCR came from a man between 18 and 29 years old in good health. Some clones in this sample may be carry-over from other donors' samples. Sequencing was done on a sample of naive CD4+ T cells from PBMCs. The intended sense of this specimen's cell subset or site label: CD45RA+ positively selected. The V gene is TRBV7-3 and the J gene is TRBJ2-2, with no confidently assigned D gene. The DNA sequence is TGTGCCAGCAGCCCCGAGGTCACGAACACCGGGGAGCTGTTTTTT. This yields the protein CASSPEVTNTGELFF.